This T cell receptor beta chain was recovered during a study of blood T cell repertoires in COVID-19. Across the study: From T cells, B-cell-depleted T cells, or PBMCs came the material, which was cDNA or gDNA.

In the source study's methods: Estimates of nucleated cell counts were drawn from the amplification of reference gene primers. Profiled with immunoSEQ multiplex PCR; TCRdb holds only in-frame clones, not every one. Clone size and the V and J calls come from that table; the DNA yielded D and trimming. This sample has fewer than 250,000 clones; roughly 85% occur once, and the top ten carry about 3.8%. The CDR3 consists of 13 residues. The junction had 5 bases not matched to a gene; V was cut back by 7 bases and J by 2 bases. The TCR comes from a woman in her 40s with acute COVID-19. Sequencing used PBMCs or T cells enriched from blood (not recorded which). The chain links TRBV12-3 or TRBV12-4 to TRBJ2-7; 7 bases fit TRBD2. This chain's CDR3 is CASNPGLAYEQYF. DNA for the CDR3: TGTGCCAGCAACCCCGGACTAGCCTACGAGCAGTACTTC.